Below are 5 T cell receptor beta chains sequenced from a single sample in a study of blood T cell repertoires in COVID-19. The data were produced by immunoSEQ multiplex PCR, yet TCRdb's version contains in-frame clones alone and is incomplete. The data contain about 110,000 clones, around 83% of them singletons. Material for sequencing was peripheral blood. The source is a woman aged 55 to 70 with COVID-19, enrolled during active disease.

The chain combines TRBV7-9 with TRBJ1-5; D possibly corresponds to TRBD1 (5 bases). CDR3 length equals 15 residues. CDR1 and CDR2 from the germline V gene are SEHNR and FQNEAQ (reference sequence). The germline V and J ends were trimmed by 5 bases and 5 bases, with 16 bases remaining between them. The CDR3 DNA is TGTGCCAGCAGCCAAAGTTGGGGGGGTTATCAGCCCCAGCATTTT. Encoded protein: CASSQSWGGYQPQHF.

This clone was found once. The chain carries TRBV4-1 and TRBJ1-6; 9 nucleotides align to TRBD1. Germline-derived CDR1 and CDR2 are MGHRA and YSYEKL. Trimming removed 3 bases from V and 7 bases from J; junction bases left unmatched: 10. The CDR3 consists of 17 residues. CDR3 in amino acids: CASSQLYLGQGNSPLHF. CDR3 nucleotide sequence: TGCGCCAGCAGCCAGCTGTACCTCGGACAGGGGAATTCACCCCTCCACTTT.

The gene calls are TRBV7-9 and TRBJ2-7; 10 bases align to TRBD1. Losses at the gene ends were 5 bases for V and 4 bases for J; bases not matched to a gene: 5. Germline loops: CDR1 SEHNR, CDR2 FQNEAQ (reference sequence). This CDR3 contains 14 residues. CDR3 region: CASSRDRGVYEQYF. CDR3 bases: TGTGCCAGCAGCAGGGACAGGGGCGTTTACGAGCAGTACTTC. The full variable domain, in which reference TRBV7-9 and TRBJ2-7 provide the parts outside the CDR3, is DTGVSQNPRHKITKRGQNVTFRCDPISEHNRLYWYRQTLGQGPEFLTYFQNEAQLEKSRLLSDRFSAERPKGSFSTLEIQRTEQGDSAMYLCASSRDRGVYEQYFGPGTRLTVT.

The V and J genes are TRBV3-1 (or the pseudogene TRBV3-2) and TRBJ2-1; 12 bases are a match to TRBD2. V shed 3 bases, J shed 7 bases, and the junction held 7 bases outside the gene matches. CDR1 and CDR2 from the germline V gene are LGHDT and YNNKEL (reference sequence). The CDR3 consists of 16 residues. The CDR3 DNA reads TGTGCCAGCAGCCAGCTCCTAGCGGGGGGGCGTAATGAGCAGTTCTTC. Residues: CASSQLLAGGRNEQFF.

This clone appeared a few times. The genes are TRBV19 and TRBJ1-2; the match to TRBD1 covers 8 bases. Trimming at V came to 5 bases and at J to 4 bases, leaving 6 bases not matched to a gene. Germline CDR1 LNHDA, CDR2 SQIVND (reference sequence). The CDR3 loop spans 14 amino acids. The CDR3 spells CASSGQGRSYGYTF. CDR3 coding DNA: TGTGCCAGTAGTGGACAGGGTAGGAGCTATGGCTACACCTTC. The full variable domain, rest sourced from reference TRBV19 and TRBJ1-2, is DGGITQSPKYLFRKEGQNVTLSCEQNLNHDAMYWYRQDPGQGLRLIYYSQIVNDFQKGDIAEGYSVSREKKESFPLTVTSAQKNPTAFYLCASSGQGRSYGYTFGSGTRLTVV.